These 13 T cell receptor beta chains share one sample of origin, sequenced in a study of T cells in Graves' hyperthyroidism and ophthalmopathy. Amplified TCR beta CDR3 regions came from RNA transcripts. The study used the HTBI primer set for a first-round RT-PCR of the TCR CDR3. MiXCR was run by TCRdb on the multiplex PCR reads, yielding one entry per CDR3 protein. The profile shows around 440,000 distinct CDR3 sequences, around 16% of them singletons. Material: blood. These receptors originate from a woman between 18 and 29 years old with Graves' hyperthyroidism.

This clonotype was seen repeatedly, ten times or more. The chain is built from TRBV7-2 and TRBJ2-7; 8 bases fit TRBD2. There are 18 residues in the CDR3. Trimming removed 0 bases from V and 9 bases from J; junction bases left unmatched: 19. Germline lookup yields CDR1 SGHTA and CDR2 FQGNSA. The chain's CDR3 is CASSLAHRASGPPGRQYF. Here the CDR3 DNA reads TGTGCCAGCAGCTTAGCGCACAGGGCTAGCGGGCCCCCCGGGCGGCAGTACTTC.

Details on this clonotype: At one of its ends the junction is not consistent with the germline gene, which may arise from a read error. The chain recombines TRBV11-2 with TRBJ2-7; D uncertain. Germline V gene data show CDR1 as SGHAT and CDR2 as FQNNGV. The CDR3 has 15 amino acids. CDR3 bases: TGTGCCGGCAGCCTCCAGGAGATAGAAACCTACGAGCAGTACTTC. Translation: CAGSLQEIETYEQYF.

This clonotype came up many times. This chain uses TRBV10-3 with TRBJ2-7; unclear D gene. The CDR3 runs 13 residues. The V gene lost 3 bases and the J gene lost 9 bases, with 15 bases spanning the gap. Germline V gene lookup returns CDR1 ENHRY and CDR2 SYGVKD. CDR3 loop: CAISDQASGGQYF. Written as DNA, the CDR3 is TGTGCCATCAGTGACCAGGCTTCTGGTGGGCAGTACTTC.

The chain couples TRBV4-1 to TRBJ2-1; 7 nucleotides align to TRBD2. The CDR3 covers 15 residues. V shed 1 base, J shed 9 bases, and the junction held 9 bases outside the gene matches. Looked up from germline, CDR1 is MGHRA and CDR2 is YSYEKL. In nucleotides, the CDR3 is TGCGCCAGCAGCCAAGGAACTAGCGCGTCGGCTGAGCAGTTCTTC. Amino acid sequence: CASSQGTSASAEQFF.

This clonotype has ten or more counts. The rearrangement links TRBV18 to TRBJ1-2; D not resolved. Germline V CDR1 and CDR2: KGHSH, LQKENI. CDR3 length: 12 amino acids. Between the trimmed V and J ends, which lost 2 bases and 4 bases, there was a span of 5 bases. CDR3: CASSPDPYGYTF. CDR3 nucleotides: TGTGCCAGCTCACCAGACCCCTATGGCTACACCTTC.

This clonotype was picked up many times. The genes are TRBV9 and TRBJ2-7; 12 positions match TRBD2. V gave up 4 bases and J gave up 6 bases; unmatched junction bases: 11. This CDR3 contains 16 residues. Germline CDR1 is SGDLS and CDR2 is YYNGEE. The CDR3 DNA reads TGTGCCAGCAGCCCCAGGACTAGCGGGACGACGGGCGAGCAGTACTTC. This gives the protein CASSPRTSGTTGEQYF. The whole variable domain, remainder taken from reference TRBV9 and TRBJ2-7, is DSGVTQTPKHLITATGQRVTLRCSPRSGDLSVYWYQQSLDQGLQFLIQYYNGEERAKGNILERFSAQQFPDLHSELNLSSLELGDSALYFCASSPRTSGTTGEQYFGPGTRLTVT.

A word on this clonotype: Germline is not matched at one junction end, which may reflect a read error. The V gene is TRBV7-7, the J gene TRBJ2-2, with TRBD2 matching over 7 bases. Germline V CDR1 and CDR2: SSHAT, FNYEAQ (reference sequence). The CDR3 extends over 17 amino acids. The CDR3 DNA reads as TGTGCTAGCAGCTCACACCGATGGGAGGGTGGCACCGGGGAGCTGTTTTTT. It yields the protein CASSSHRWEGGTGELFF.

This clonotype was counted a few times. The chain uses TRBV6-1 and TRBJ1-5; D gene ambiguous. The CDR3 is 15 amino acids. Germline V gives CDR1 MNHNS, CDR2 SASEGT. V lost 6 bases to trimming and J lost 3 bases, with 15 bases between them. The CDR3 is CASSHRREPNQPQHF. CDR3 bases: TGTGCCAGCAGCCACCGACGGGAACCCAATCAGCCCCAGCATTTT.

This clonotype has only a few counts. The genes are TRBV9 and TRBJ2-3; the match to TRBD2 covers 10 bases. The CDR3 is 16 residues long. The germline CDR1 and CDR2 sequences are SGDLS and YYNGEE. V lost 5 bases, J lost 1 base, and 7 bases stayed unmatched. The CDR3, as DNA: TGTGCCAGCAGTGCCGCTAGCGGGAGAGGCACAGATACGCAGTATTTT. It codes for CASSAASGRGTDTQYF. Full variable domain (rest looked up from reference TRBV9 and TRBJ2-3): DSGVTQTPKHLITATGQRVTLRCSPRSGDLSVYWYQQSLDQGLQFLIQYYNGEERAKGNILERFSAQQFPDLHSELNLSSLELGDSALYFCASSAASGRGTDTQYFGPGTRLTVL.

The rearrangement links TRBV27 to TRBJ2-4; 7 positions match TRBD1. The V gene's germline CDR1 is MNHEY and CDR2 SMNVEV (reference sequence). This CDR3 spans 17 amino acids. V dropped 7 bases and J dropped 2; count of bases not matched to a gene: 14. CDR3 in DNA: TGTGCCAGCATCAAGACAGGGACGGAGATAACCAAAAACATTCAGTACTTC. Protein product: CASIKTGTEITKNIQYF.

The genes are TRBV5-1 and TRBJ2-2; D gene unclear. Germline CDR1 SGHRS, CDR2 YFSETQ. The germline V and J ends were trimmed by 2 bases and 3 bases, with 8 bases remaining between them. The CDR3 loop spans 14 amino acids. DNA for the CDR3: TGCGCCAGCAGCTTTAGAGACTACACCGGGGAGCTGTTTTTT. Protein product: CASSFRDYTGELFF.

This clonotype appeared a few times. V is TRBV2 and J is TRBJ2-1; TRBD1 agrees at 7 bases. Germline-derived CDR1 and CDR2 are SNHLY and FYNNEI. The V segment lost 4 bases and the J segment 7 bases; nucleotides outside the gene matches: 10. CDR3 length: 15 amino acids. CDR3 residues: CASSVETGFSNEQFF. The CDR3 coding sequence is TGTGCCAGCAGTGTCGAGACAGGGTTTTCGAATGAGCAGTTCTTC. Together with reference TRBV2 and TRBJ2-1, the CDR3 gives the full variable domain: EPEVTQTPSHQVTQMGQEVILRCVPISNHLYFYWYRQILGQKVEFLVSFYNNEISEKSEIFDDQFSVERPDGSNFTLKIRSTKLEDSAMYFCASSVETGFSNEQFFGPGTRLTVL.

This clonotype was found many times. The DNA for the CDR3 is TGTGCCAGCAGTTTAAGGGGCCTGGAGACCCAGTACTTC. Its translation is CASSLRGLETQYF. The rearrangement uses TRBV12-3 or TRBV12-4 and TRBJ2-5, with D tentatively TRBD1 (5 bases). The CDR3 has 13 amino acids. V was cut by 2 bases and J by 5 bases, with 9 bases left in between.